A single sample is the source of the 24 T cell receptor beta chains below, sequenced in a study of cytomegalovirus exposure and HLA in healthy donors. The study ran its PCR with 60 Vbeta and 13 Jbeta primers. TCRdb's copy holds only in-frame clones and misses some; the assay was immunoSEQ multiplex PCR. The table records 95,000 to 100,000 clones, under 85% of them present only once. The specimen sequenced was PBMCs. The receptors were gathered from a man aged 35 to 55 in good health and CMV-seronegative.

The chain recombines TRBV5-8 with TRBJ2-3, with a weak D call TRBD1 (5 bases). The CDR3 sequence is 14 residues long. The germline V gene has CDR1 SGHTS and CDR2 YDEGEE. V was clipped by 0 bases and J by 3 bases, with 8 bases between them. The CDR3 reads CASSLVQGTDTQYF. CDR3 DNA sequence: TGTGCCAGCAGCTTGGTCCAGGGAACAGATACGCAGTATTTT. The full variable domain, in which reference TRBV5-8 and TRBJ2-3 provide the parts outside the CDR3, is EAGVTQSPTHLIKTRGQQATLRCSPISGHTSVYWYQQALGLGLQFLLWYDEGEERNRGNFPPRFSGRQFPNYSSELNVNALELEDSALYLCASSLVQGTDTQYFGPGTRLTVL.

J is TRBJ1-3 and V is TRBV27; D unresolved. V lost 2 bases and J 4 bases, leaving 12 bases between the germline ends. CDR1 MNHEY and CDR2 SMNVEV come from the germline V gene (reference sequence). CDR3 length equals 15 residues. The CDR3 sequence is CASSLNQNTGNTIYF. The CDR3 DNA follows: TGTGCCAGCAGTTTAAATCAGAACACAGGAAACACCATATATTTT.

This rearrangement joins TRBV5-5 to TRBJ1-2; possible D gene TRBD1, 6 bases. The ends were cut back, 4 bases at V and 5 bases at J, with 18 bases in the middle. Germline loops: CDR1 SGHKS, CDR2 YYEKEE (reference sequence). There are 15 residues in the CDR3. This CDR3 is CASSPGGREGYGYTF. As DNA, the CDR3 is TGTGCCAGCAGCCCCGGGGGCCGGGAGGGGTATGGCTACACCTTC.

The chain's CDR3 is CASSLLGDNTGELFF. In DNA form, the CDR3 reads TGTGCCAGCAGCTTGCTCGGGGATAACACCGGGGAGCTGTTTTTT. The rearrangement uses TRBV5-6 and TRBJ2-2; possible D gene TRBD2, 5 bases. V lost 1 base to trimming and J lost 2 bases, with 9 bases between them. Germline CDR1 SGHDT, CDR2 YYEEEE. The CDR3 has 15 amino acids.

This chain joins TRBV10-2 and TRBJ1-1, with D hard to call. V was trimmed by 7 bases and J by 5 bases, leaving 8 bases between them. The germline CDR1 and CDR2 sequences are WSHSY and SAAADI. The CDR3 contains 11 residues. CDR3 bases: TGCGCCAGCACGGGTGGTACTGAAGCTTTCTTT. It encodes CASTGGTEAFF.

V gene TRBV7-8 combines with J gene TRBJ1-1; a weak D match, TRBD1 (6 bases). Germline V CDR1 and CDR2: SGHVS, FQNEAQ. The CDR3 sequence is 15 residues long. V was clipped by 5 bases and J by 5 bases, with 18 bases between them. The CDR3: CASSSADRSGTEAFF. CDR3 coding DNA: TGTGCCAGCAGCAGCGCTGACAGGTCAGGGACTGAAGCTTTCTTT.

The rearrangement joins TRBV5-1 to TRBJ2-3; 13 bases align to TRBD2. This CDR3 has 15 amino acids. Germline CDR1 SGHRS, CDR2 YFSETQ. Losses at the gene ends were 4 bases for V and 6 bases for J; bases not matched to a gene: 5. This CDR3 reads CASSAGLAGVDTQYF. The CDR3 DNA is TGCGCCAGCAGCGCCGGACTAGCGGGGGTTGATACGCAGTATTTT.

This chain uses TRBV6-5 with TRBJ2-7; 13 bases agree with TRBD2. CDR1 and CDR2 from the germline V gene are MNHEY and SVGAGI. V was clipped by 2 bases and J by 3 bases; unmatched bases: 1. This CDR3 has 15 amino acids. The DNA of the CDR3 is TGTGCCAGCAGTTACGGGACTAGCGGGGACTACGAGCAGTACGTC. Amino acids: CASSYGTSGDYEQYV.

The chain employs TRBV28 and TRBJ1-1, with TRBD1 as a possible D gene (6 bases). Germline CDR1 is MDHEN and CDR2 is SYDVKM. The CDR3 loop spans 14 amino acids. Trimming took 5 bases from V and 4 from J, leaving 14 bases between them. As DNA, the CDR3 is TGTGCCAGCAGTACCTCAACAGGGCCCACTGAAGCTTTCTTT. Amino acids: CASSTSTGPTEAFF. Supplemented by reference TRBV28 and TRBJ1-1, the full variable domain reads DVKVTQSSRYLVKRTGEKVFLECVQDMDHENMFWYRQDPGLGLRLIYFSYDVKMKEKGDIPEGYSVSREKKERFSLILESASTNQTSMYLCASSTSTGPTEAFFGQGTRLTVV.

This chain uses TRBV11-2 with TRBJ2-3; possible D gene TRBD1, 6 bases. Trimming shortened V by 5 bases and J by 4 bases, and 16 bases separated the two germline ends. Germline-derived CDR1 and CDR2 are SGHAT and FQNNGV. The CDR3 contains 15 residues. CDR3 in DNA: TGTGCCAGCAGCCAAGCCAACAGGGTGGCAGATACGCAGTATTTT. Protein product: CASSQANRVADTQYF.

A note on this clone: At one boundary the junction diverges from the germline segment, which might be a read error. This rearrangement joins TRBV7-9 to TRBJ2-6; perhaps TRBD2 as D (6 bases). Germline CDR1 and CDR2: SEHNR and FQNEAQ (reference sequence). This CDR3 region has 17 residues. The CDR3 region has the DNA TGTTCCAGCAGTTCCCACCGGGGGTTGTTGGGGGCCAACGTCCTGACTTTC. Its translation: CSSSSHRGLLGANVLTF. The variable domain in full, with the rest retrieved from reference TRBV7-9 and TRBJ2-6, is DTGVSQNPRHKITKRGQNVTFRCDPISEHNRLYWYRQTLGQGPEFLTYFQNEAQLEKSRLLSDRFSAERPKGSFSTLEIQRTEQGDSAMYLCSSSSHRGLLGANVLTFGAGSRLTVL.

With regard to this clone: A read error may produce the germline difference seen at one junction end. The chain carries TRBV7-9 and TRBJ1-4; D not certain. This CDR3 contains 13 residues. Per germline, CDR1 SEHNR and CDR2 FQNEAQ (reference sequence). The CDR3 bases are TGTGCCAGCAGCGTAGCAGGAGGGGAAAAACTGTTTTTT. As protein: CASSVAGGEKLFF.

The chain joins TRBV25-1 to TRBJ2-1; 11 nucleotides agree with TRBD2. V lost 9 bases and J lost 4; bases outside the gene matches: 8. The CDR3 extends over 15 amino acids. CDR1 and CDR2 (germline): MGHDK, SYGVNS. In nucleotides, the CDR3 is TGTGCCAGTTCAATTAGCGGGGGGGGGTACAATGAGCAGTTCTTC. Amino acid sequence: CASSISGGGYNEQFF.

The rearrangement joins TRBV18 to TRBJ1-2, with D unclear. The ends were cut back, 6 bases at V and 3 bases at J, with 17 bases in the middle. The germline gives CDR1 KGHSH, CDR2 LQKENI. This CDR3 is built from 15 residues. The CDR3 region is CASSPKAVDDYGYTF. The CDR3 nucleotides are TGTGCCAGCTCGCCCAAAGCGGTGGACGACTATGGCTACACCTTC. Drawing the rest from reference TRBV18 and TRBJ1-2, the complete variable domain is NAGVMQNPRHLVRRRGQEARLRCSPMKGHSHVYWYRQLPEEGLKFMVYLQKENIIDESGMPKERFSAEFPKEGPSILRIQQVVRGDSAAYFCASSPKAVDDYGYTFGSGTRLTVV.

On this clone itself: Other DNA sequences in the same sample also yield this CDR3. The chain carries TRBV7-9 and TRBJ1-1; D remains unclear. Germline loops: CDR1 SEHNR, CDR2 FQNEAQ (reference sequence). The CDR3 spans 12 residues. V lost 5 bases and J 6 bases, leaving 10 bases between the germline ends. The CDR3 spells CASSVPQAEAFF. The CDR3 nucleotides read TGTGCCAGCAGCGTTCCGCAGGCTGAAGCTTTCTTT.

This clone appeared a few times. The rearrangement uses TRBV19 and TRBJ2-1; the match to TRBD1 covers 7 bases. Unmatched junction bases numbered 5, after V lost 2 bases and J lost 4 bases. From germline, CDR1 is LNHDA and CDR2 SQIVND (reference sequence). CDR3 length: 15 residues. The CDR3 is CASSITRDSYNEQFF. The DNA of the CDR3 is TGTGCCAGTAGTATAACCCGGGACAGTTACAATGAGCAGTTCTTC.

The V call is TRBV28, the J call TRBJ2-7; 7 bases are shared with TRBD1. The J segment lost 0 bases and the V segment lost 5 bases, leaving 7 bases of the junction unmatched. The V gene's germline CDR1 is MDHEN and CDR2 SYDVKM. CDR3 size: 15 residues. The CDR3 spells CASSNRDRSSYEQYV. The CDR3 region has the DNA TGTGCCAGCAGTAACCGGGACAGAAGCTCCTACGAGCAGTACGTC.

The V and J genes are TRBV6-5 and TRBJ1-3, with D possibly TRBD1 on 6 matching bases. This CDR3 is 14 amino acids long. The V gene's germline CDR1 is MNHEY and CDR2 SVGAGI. Between the trimmed V and J ends, which lost 6 bases and 0 bases, there was a span of 9 bases. CDR3 DNA sequence: TGTGCCAGCAGGGGACAAAACTCTGGAAACACCATATATTTT. Translating gives CASRGQNSGNTIYF.

This clone is a singleton in its sample. V and J are TRBV19 and TRBJ2-3; maybe TRBD1 (5 bases). Trimming removed 4 bases from V and 6 bases from J, with 5 bases in between. The CDR3 totals 11 residues. Germline V lookup: CDR1 LNHDA, CDR2 SQIVND (reference sequence). DNA for the CDR3: TGTGCCAGTAGTAAGGGGGATACGCAGTATTTT. It yields the protein CASSKGDTQYF.

J is TRBJ2-7 and V is TRBV5-3, with a weak D call TRBD2 (6 bases). TRBV5-3 carries the ORF label, with uncertain function. The V end lost 10 bases, the J end lost 5 bases, and 13 bases lay between the germline ends. The length of the CDR3 is 11 residues. The CDR3 bases are TGTGCCGGCTTGACTAGGGACGAGCAGTACGTC. Translated: CAGLTRDEQYV.

The chain carries TRBV6-6 and TRBJ2-5; 12 bases match TRBD2. Per germline, CDR1 MNHNY and CDR2 SVGAGI (reference sequence). Trimming cost V 4 bases and J 5 bases; bases outside gene matches: 5. This CDR3 comprises 15 residues. CDR3 nucleotide sequence: TGTGCCAGCAGTTCCCGACTAGCGGGGGAGGAGACCCAGTACTTC. Translating it yields CASSSRLAGEETQYF.

This sequence joins TRBV5-1 and TRBJ1-2; no clear D gene. Germline V gene data show CDR1 as SGHRS and CDR2 as YFSETQ. This CDR3 spans 14 amino acids. With 0 bases removed from V and 3 bases from J, the gap between germline ends came to 9 bases. The CDR3 is CASSLVQADYGYTF. Here the CDR3 DNA reads TGCGCCAGCAGCTTGGTGCAGGCAGACTATGGCTACACCTTC.

The chain couples TRBV18 to TRBJ1-3; D not certain. Trimming left V 2 bases short and J 0 bases short, with 5 bases between. The CDR3 sequence is 14 residues long. Germline V lookup: CDR1 KGHSH, CDR2 LQKENI. CDR3 residues: CASSPYNSGNTIYF. In DNA form, the CDR3 reads TGTGCCAGCTCACCATATAACTCTGGAAACACCATATATTTT.

The chain is built from TRBV5-1 and TRBJ2-3; D call uncertain. Trimming took off 4 bases at V and 6 bases at J, with 15 bases between the two ends. The V gene's germline CDR1 is SGHRS and CDR2 YFSETQ. CDR3 length: 14 residues. Written as DNA, the CDR3 is TGCGCCAGCAGCCGACTCGAAGTGAGGGATACGCAGTATTTT. Amino acid sequence: CASSRLEVRDTQYF.